The source of this T cell receptor beta chain is a study of T cells in women clearing cervical HPV infection. In the study overall: Case blood drawn at lesion detection; control blood after infection cleared.

General study points: Repertoire richness, not evenness, was significantly elevated in CIN3+ cases versus controls.

Of note for this clone: Its antigen is not identified. The read terminates 3 residues ahead of where the CDR3 ends, so the germline J gene completes it.

Profiled with immunoSEQ multiplex PCR; TCRdb holds only in-frame clones, not every one. The record lists 20,000 or so clones, of which the ten most abundant hold over 9%. Germline V gene lookup returns CDR1 SGHTA and CDR2 FQGTGA. The CDR3 totals 14 residues. The trim removed 4 bases at V and 8 bases at J, leaving 6 bases unmatched. The sequence was obtained from a woman aged 18-70 years with a cervical HPV16 infection that either progressed to CIN3+ or cleared (not recorded which). This chain uses TRBV7-3 with TRBJ2-1; TRBD2 agrees at 9 bases. Sequences were obtained from blood buffy coat. Here the CDR3 reads CASSSGLAQDEQFF. The part of the CDR3 DNA that was read is TGTGCCAGCAGCTCAGGACTAGCGCAAGATGAG.